This paragraph reports one T cell receptor (beta chain). This clonotype was detected only a few times. Its antigen target is currently unknown. Nothing much larger sits one base from this clone, and base qualities are not available. Library construction relied on RT-PCR. Sequencing was performed on a NextSeq 550. TCRdb reprocessing: public reads trimmed at Q25 with fastp, clones called with MiXCR, in-frame beta chains kept. One record per CDR3 amino acid sequence lists the most common genes and DNA. The sample table contains approximately 210,000 distinct CDR3 sequences; only one count was recorded for around two fifths of them. The leading ten clones occupy 33% of the sample. The germline V gene gives CDR1 as SGDLS and CDR2 as YYNGEE. V is trimmed back by 8 bases and J by 10 bases, and the junction contains 11 bases that no gene match accounts for. The CDR3, from cysteine to phenylalanine, totals 12 residues. Just the 36-base CDR3 DNA is kept, in frame starting at base 1.

This entry comes from a study of patients and donors after allogeneic stem cell transplantation (dated by TCRdb to between 2020 and 2021). The rearranged segments are TRBV9 and TRBJ1-1; TRBD1 lines up with 7 middle nucleotides. This TCR came from a human donor who was either an allogeneic HSCT recipient or a stem cell or donor lymphocyte infusion donor (not recorded which). It is not recorded whose cells these are; they may come from a transplant donor. Sequencing used blood, either unsorted or a sorted T cell fraction (not recorded which). At the DNA level, the sequence is TGTGCCAGTGAGCCAGGGGGAGCGGGAGCTTTCTTT. This codes for CASEPGGAGAFF.